This entry lists 21 T cell receptor beta chains sequenced from one sample in a study of blood T cell repertoires in COVID-19. The assay was immunoSEQ multiplex PCR, and TCRdb's table has in-frame clones only and misses some. Here the sample spans more than 150,000 clones, around 87% being singletons. Sequencing was performed on peripheral blood. These receptors all come from a woman between 70 and 85 years old with COVID-19, enrolled during active disease.

This clone was seen a few times. This chain uses TRBV14 with TRBJ2-7; D is unresolved. This CDR3 is built from 11 residues. Germline V gene sequence: CDR1 SGHDN, CDR2 FVKESK. The germline V and J ends were trimmed by 4 bases and 2 bases, with 3 bases remaining between them. CDR3 nucleotide sequence: TGTGCCAGCAGCCGAGCCTACGAGCAGTACTTC. It codes for CASSRAYEQYF.

The chain uses TRBV25-1 and TRBJ1-2; 7 bases align to TRBD1. CDR1 is MGHDK, CDR2 SYGVNS, per germline. The CDR3 is 15 amino acids. V lost 5 bases, J lost 6 bases, and 12 bases stayed unmatched. CDR3 residues: CASSKLGEGAHGYTF. In DNA form, the CDR3 reads TGTGCCAGCAGTAAGTTAGGAGAGGGGGCCCATGGCTACACCTTC.

The chain links TRBV5-1 to TRBJ2-1; TRBD1 agrees at 10 bases. The CDR3 runs to 16 residues. J was trimmed by 6 bases and V by 0 bases; bases with no gene match: 6. Germline CDR1 and CDR2: SGHRS and YFSETQ. The CDR3 bases are TGCGCCAGCAGCTTGGGACGGGACAGGGGTGTCAATGAGCAGTTCTTC. Encoded protein: CASSLGRDRGVNEQFF.

The V and J genes are TRBV2 and TRBJ2-7; the D gene is possibly TRBD1 (5 bases). From germline, CDR1 is SNHLY and CDR2 FYNNEI. Between the trimmed V and J ends, which lost 4 bases and 7 bases, there was a span of 11 bases. The CDR3 runs 12 residues. The CDR3: CASSAQGREQYF. CDR3 DNA: TGTGCCAGCAGTGCTCAGGGTCGGGAGCAGTACTTC.

This clone came up once. The rearrangement joins TRBV30 to TRBJ2-6; weak D call: TRBD2 (6 bases). The V gene's germline CDR1 is GTSNPN and CDR2 SVGIG (reference sequence). The CDR3 consists of 14 residues. Trimming took off 3 bases at V and 0 bases at J, with 6 bases between the two ends. CDR3 residues: CAWSGGSGANVLTF. In DNA, the CDR3 is TGTGCCTGGAGCGGGGGCTCTGGGGCCAACGTCCTGACTTTC.

This clone occurred once. The chain recombines TRBV28 with TRBJ1-3, with D possibly matching TRBD1 (6 bases). Trimming took off 2 bases at V and 1 base at J, with 9 bases between the two ends. The CDR3 runs 15 residues. The germline CDR1 and CDR2 sequences are MDHEN and SYDVKM. The CDR3 loop reads CASSLLRGSGNTIYF. The CDR3 DNA reads TGTGCCAGCAGTTTACTCAGGGGATCTGGAAACACCATATATTTT. The variable domain in full, completed from reference TRBV28 and TRBJ1-3, reads DVKVTQSSRYLVKRTGEKVFLECVQDMDHENMFWYRQDPGLGLRLIYFSYDVKMKEKGDIPEGYSVSREKKERFSLILESASTNQTSMYLCASSLLRGSGNTIYFGEGSWLTVV.

The chain recombines TRBV6-4 with TRBJ2-1, with TRBD2 matching over 9 bases. The CDR3 extends over 15 amino acids. Germline-derived CDR1 and CDR2 are MRHNA and SNTAGT. Trimming removed 5 bases from V and 5 bases from J; junction bases left unmatched: 7. CDR3: CASSRLAGANNEQFF. In nucleotides, the CDR3 is TGTGCCAGCAGTCGTTTAGCGGGAGCTAACAATGAGCAGTTCTTC.

The chain employs TRBV14 and TRBJ2-7; 7 nucleotides match TRBD2. Trimming took 3 bases from V and 2 from J; bases not matched to a gene: 4. Germline CDR1 and CDR2: SGHDN and FVKESK. CDR3 length: 14 amino acids. The CDR3 nucleotides are TGTGCCAGCAGCCACCTAAGCGGGGCCTACGAGCAGTACTTC. Translated, it gives CASSHLSGAYEQYF. The full variable domain, rest sourced from reference TRBV14 and TRBJ2-7, is EAGVTQFPSHSVIEKGQTVTLRCDPISGHDNLYWYRRVMGKEIKFLLHFVKESKQDESGMPNNRFLAERTGGTYSTLKVQPAELEDSGVYFCASSHLSGAYEQYFGPGTRLTVT.

The chain links TRBV6-5 to TRBJ2-1; 9 bases align to TRBD2. CDR1 is MNHEY, CDR2 SVGAGI, per germline. The CDR3 consists of 15 residues. Trimming at V came to 6 bases and at J to 5 bases, leaving 8 bases not matched to a gene. The CDR3 DNA follows: TGTGCCAGCAGCTTGGGAGCGGGAGGCAACAATGAGCAGTTCTTC. This encodes CASSLGAGGNNEQFF.

This chain links TRBV11-3 with TRBJ1-1; D might be TRBD1 (5 bases). In germline, CDR1 is SGHNT, CDR2 YENEEA. V was trimmed by 2 bases and J by 11 bases, leaving 12 bases between them. CDR3 size: 12 residues. The CDR3 coding sequence is TGTGCCAGCAGCTTACCCGGGGGGATGGCTTTCTTT. Translation: CASSLPGGMAFF. The full variable domain, completed using reference TRBV11-3 and TRBJ1-1, is EAGVVQSPRYKIIEKKQPVAFWCNPISGHNTLYWYLQNLGQGPELLIRYENEEAVDDSQLPKDRFSAERLKGVDSTLKIQPAELGDSAVYLCASSLPGGMAFFGQGTRLTVV.

This chain links TRBV7-9 with TRBJ2-2, with D possibly TRBD2 on 6 matching bases. From germline, CDR1 is SEHNR and CDR2 FQNEAQ (reference sequence). Trimming removed 0 bases at V and 3 bases at J, with 11 bases between. The CDR3 extends over 16 amino acids. The CDR3 DNA reads as TGTGCCAGCAGCTTAGCGGACGGGAGTGACACCGGGGAGCTGTTTTTT. Residues: CASSLADGSDTGELFF.

V is TRBV5-8 and J is TRBJ1-2; D ambiguous. The CDR3 totals 15 residues. Trimming took off 2 bases at V and 2 bases at J, with 13 bases between the two ends. CDR1 SGHTS and CDR2 YDEGEE come from the germline V gene. DNA of the CDR3: TGTGCCAGCAGCTTAGACACGGGAGAGAACTATGGCTACACCTTC. The encoded protein is CASSLDTGENYGYTF.

The rearrangement joins TRBV2 to TRBJ1-6; 9 positions agree with TRBD1. Losses at the gene ends were 6 bases for V and 5 bases for J; bases not matched to a gene: 5. The germline V gene encodes CDR1 SNHLY and CDR2 FYNNEI. This CDR3 has 15 residues. The DNA for the CDR3 is TGTGCCAGCAGGACCGGGACAGGGAATAATTCACCCCTCCACTTT. Translation gives CASRTGTGNNSPLHF.

CDR3 sequence reads: CASSLDTGFNEQYF. The CDR3 nucleotides read TGTGCCAGCAGCTTAGATACAGGGTTCAACGAGCAGTACTTC. V is TRBV7-2 and J is TRBJ2-7; a weak D match, TRBD1 (6 bases). The CDR3 is made up of 14 amino acids. Trimming cost V 1 base and J 5 bases, with 12 bases left between them. The germline CDR1 and CDR2 sequences are SGHTA and FQGNSA.

A single count supports this clone. The gene calls are TRBV10-3 and TRBJ1-1; D gene ambiguous. V dropped 0 bases and J dropped 11 bases, with 16 bases sitting between them. The germline CDR1 and CDR2 sequences are ENHRY and SYGVKD. This CDR3 is 14 amino acids long. The CDR3 loop is CAISESTAQRVAFF. The CDR3 DNA reads TGTGCCATCAGTGAGTCGACTGCCCAAAGAGTCGCTTTCTTT.

The J gene is TRBJ2-1, the V gene TRBV5-1; TRBD2 agrees at 16 bases. Trimming at V came to 6 bases and at J to 8 bases, leaving 8 bases not matched to a gene. This CDR3 is built from 16 residues. Germline V gene lookup returns CDR1 SGHRS and CDR2 YFSETQ. The CDR3, as DNA: TGCGCCAGCATGCCGGGACTAGCGGGAGGGTTGGATGAGCAGTTCTTC. The encoded protein is CASMPGLAGGLDEQFF.

The chain joins TRBV5-6 to TRBJ1-2; maybe TRBD1 (6 bases). Germline CDR1 SGHDT, CDR2 YYEEEE. Trimming pared 2 bases from V and 8 bases from J, leaving 16 bases between. There are 14 residues in the CDR3. The CDR3 DNA is TGTGCCAGCAGCTTAATTACACAGGGAGTCGGCTACACCTTC. Its protein product is CASSLITQGVGYTF.

The rearrangement links TRBV13 to TRBJ2-2; D gene unclear. V lost 0 bases to trimming and J lost 4 bases, with 9 bases between them. The CDR3 runs 15 residues. Germline V gene lookup returns CDR1 PRHDT and CDR2 FYEKMQ (reference sequence). The CDR3 DNA is TGTGCCAGCAGCTTAGGTAGCCCCCCCACCGGGGAGCTGTTTTTT. Amino acids: CASSLGSPPTGELFF. Full variable domain (outside the CDR3, taken from reference TRBV13 and TRBJ2-2): AAGVIQSPRHLIKEKRETATLKCYPIPRHDTVYWYQQGPGQDPQFLISFYEKMQSDKGSIPDRFSAQQFSDYHSELNMSSLELGDSALYFCASSLGSPPTGELFFGEGSRLTVL.

The rearrangement links TRBV5-1 to TRBJ2-3; 11 bases are shared with TRBD2. Germline CDR1 SGHRS, CDR2 YFSETQ. V trimming: 0 bases; J trimming: 4 bases; junction bases outside the gene matches: 4. The CDR3 consists of 16 residues. CDR3 coding DNA: TGCGCCAGCAGCTTGGGTACTAGCGGGAGCGCAGATACGCAGTATTTT. It yields the protein CASSLGTSGSADTQYF.

This chain links TRBV28 with TRBJ1-2; D is uncertain. V lost 6 bases and J lost 4, with 15 bases in between. Germline-derived CDR1 and CDR2 are MDHEN and SYDVKM. The CDR3 length is 14 residues. This CDR3 reads CASSPFLSGYGYTF. Written as DNA, the CDR3 is TGTGCCAGCAGCCCATTCCTCTCGGGCTATGGCTACACCTTC.

The rearrangement joins TRBV9 to TRBJ2-4; 9 nucleotides match TRBD2. The junction had 14 bases not matched to a gene; V was cut back by 2 bases and J by 8 bases. Germline V CDR1 and CDR2: SGDLS, YYNGEE. CDR3 length: 17 amino acids. CDR3 amino acids: CASSVREGLPPKDIQYF. CDR3 nucleotides: TGTGCCAGCAGCGTGCGGGAGGGCCTGCCCCCAAAGGACATTCAGTACTTC.